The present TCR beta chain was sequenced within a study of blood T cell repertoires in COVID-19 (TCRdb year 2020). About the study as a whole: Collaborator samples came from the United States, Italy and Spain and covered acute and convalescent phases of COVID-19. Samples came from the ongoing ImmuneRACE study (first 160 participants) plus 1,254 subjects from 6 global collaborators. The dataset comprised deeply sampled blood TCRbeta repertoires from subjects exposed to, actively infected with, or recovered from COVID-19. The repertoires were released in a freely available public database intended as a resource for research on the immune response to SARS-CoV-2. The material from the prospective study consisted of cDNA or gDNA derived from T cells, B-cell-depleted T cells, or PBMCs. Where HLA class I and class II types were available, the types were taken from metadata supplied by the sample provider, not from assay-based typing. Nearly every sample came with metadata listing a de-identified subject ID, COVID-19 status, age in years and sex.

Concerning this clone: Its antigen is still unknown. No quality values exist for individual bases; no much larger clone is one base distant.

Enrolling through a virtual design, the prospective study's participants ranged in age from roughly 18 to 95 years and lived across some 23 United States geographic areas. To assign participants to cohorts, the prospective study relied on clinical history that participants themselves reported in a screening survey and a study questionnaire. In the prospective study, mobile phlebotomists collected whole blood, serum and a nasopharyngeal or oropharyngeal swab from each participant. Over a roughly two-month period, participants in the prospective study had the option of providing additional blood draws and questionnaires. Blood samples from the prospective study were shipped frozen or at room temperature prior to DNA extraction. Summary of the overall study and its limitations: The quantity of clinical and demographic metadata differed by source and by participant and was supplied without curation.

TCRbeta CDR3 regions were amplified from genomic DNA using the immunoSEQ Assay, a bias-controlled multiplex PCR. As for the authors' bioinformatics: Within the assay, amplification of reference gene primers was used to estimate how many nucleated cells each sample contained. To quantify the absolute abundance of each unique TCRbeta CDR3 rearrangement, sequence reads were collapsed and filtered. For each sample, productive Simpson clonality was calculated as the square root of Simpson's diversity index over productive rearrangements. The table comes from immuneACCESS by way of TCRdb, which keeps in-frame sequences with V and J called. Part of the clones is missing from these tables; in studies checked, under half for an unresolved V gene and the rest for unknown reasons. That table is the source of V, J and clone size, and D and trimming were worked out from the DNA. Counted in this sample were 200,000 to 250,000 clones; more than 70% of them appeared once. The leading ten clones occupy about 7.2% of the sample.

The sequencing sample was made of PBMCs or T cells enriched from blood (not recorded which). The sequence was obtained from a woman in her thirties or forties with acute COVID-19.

The sequenced DNA is TGCAGCTTTAGGTATACTATGAACACTGAAGCTTTCTTT. The resulting protein is CSFRYTMNTEAFF. The sequence joins TRBV29-1 to TRBJ1-1, with no confidently assigned D gene. Per the germline V gene, SQVTM is the CDR1 and ANQGSEA is the CDR2. The CDR3, from cysteine to phenylalanine, totals 13 residues. Only the CDR3 portion is preserved as DNA: 39 bases, with reading frame beginning at the first base. The germline ends are 13 bases apart after V is trimmed by 8 bases and J by 0 bases.